This is a list of T cell receptor beta chains from one sample in a study of blood T cell repertoires in COVID-19. Using immunoSEQ multiplex PCR, the repertoire was profiled, and TCRdb retains in-frame clones only, with some absent. This sample has 250,000 or so clones; 80% to 90% occur once, and the top ten carry just over 6.5%. Sequenced material: PBMCs or T cells enriched from blood (not recorded which). The receptor set was obtained from a woman in her fifties or sixties who had been exposed to COVID-19. Each CDR3 is given with its conserved first and last residue. D genes are given only for firm matches. A row's size may be missing; if present it is once, few, many or a size class.

TRBV11-2	TRBD1	TRBJ2-1	.	CASSFYRQGGLYNEQFF	TGTGCCAGCAGCTTCTACCGACAGGGTGGCCTCTACAATGAGCAGTTCTTC
TRBV11-2	TRBD1	TRBJ2-3	.	CASTLSGGTTDTQYF	TGTGCCAGCACCCTCTCAGGGGGTACCACAGATACGCAGTATTTT
TRBV6-5	.	TRBJ1-5	.	CASMGTDYNQPQHF	TGTGCCAGCATGGGTACCGACTACAATCAGCCCCAGCATTTT
TRBV12-5	.	TRBJ2-2	.	CASGPINTGELFF	TGTGCTAGTGGGCCTATAAACACCGGGGAGCTGTTTTTT
TRBV2	.	TRBJ1-1	many	CASSDSRRGNTEAFF	TGTGCCAGCAGTGATTCTCGCCGGGGAAACACTGAAGCTTTCTTT
TRBV5-5	.	TRBJ1-4	.	CASSLAGTPTNEKLFF	TGTGCCAGCAGCTTGGCTGGGACTCCAACTAATGAAAAACTGTTTTTT
TRBV5-5	.	TRBJ1-2	.	CASSLFTGDYTF	TGTGCCAGCAGCTTATTTACCGGTGACTACACCTTC
TRBV7-6	TRBD1	TRBJ2-2	.	CASSLGQAGELFF	TGTGCCAGCAGCTTGGGACAGGCCGGGGAGCTGTTTTTT
TRBV6-1	TRBD2	TRBJ2-3	.	CASSQDGGSTTDTQYF	TGTGCCAGCAGTCAAGACGGGGGGTCCACTACAGATACGCAGTATTTT
TRBV7-6	.	TRBJ1-1	once	CASSLERNTEAFF	TGTGCCAGCAGCTTGGAGCGTAACACTGAAGCTTTCTTT
TRBV18	TRBD1	TRBJ2-2	.	CATREGASNTGELFF	TGTGCCACCAGAGAGGGGGCTTCGAACACCGGGGAGCTGTTTTTT
TRBV24-1	.	TRBJ1-2	medium-sized	CATSDIQVNYGYTF	TGTGCCACCAGTGATATCCAGGTGAACTATGGCTACACCTTC
TRBV30	TRBD1	TRBJ1-5	.	CAWSAGTVNQPQHF	TGTGCCTGGAGTGCTGGGACAGTCAATCAGCCCCAGCATTTT
TRBV18	.	TRBJ1-5	.	CASSPELSNQPQHF	TGTGCCAGCTCACCAGAGCTTAGCAATCAGCCCCAGCATTTT
TRBV20-1	TRBD1	TRBJ1-1	.	CSASKAGGRGTEAFF	TGCAGTGCTAGTAAGGCAGGGGGCCGGGGCACTGAAGCTTTCTTT
TRBV19	.	TRBJ1-5	.	CASSTGHPQPQHF	TGTGCCAGTAGTACGGGACATCCCCAGCCCCAGCATTTT
TRBV2	.	TRBJ1-5	once	CASSYTGEVGQPQHF	TGTGCCAGCAGTTACACAGGAGAGGTCGGTCAGCCCCAGCATTTT
TRBV6-5	TRBD1	TRBJ1-1	.	CASSLGQGRRGTEAFF	TGTGCCAGCAGTTTGGGACAGGGGCGTCGAGGGACTGAAGCTTTCTTT
TRBV2	.	TRBJ2-1	.	CASIRESSYNEQFF	TGTGCCAGCATCCGGGAAAGCTCCTACAATGAGCAGTTCTTC
TRBV5-8	.	TRBJ2-3	.	CASSLARGNTDTQYF	TGTGCCAGCAGCTTGGCCCGGGGGAACACAGATACGCAGTATTTT
TRBV6-5	TRBD1	TRBJ1-2	.	CASSLGQGHGYTF	TGTGCCAGCAGTTTGGGACAGGGGCACGGCTACACCTTC